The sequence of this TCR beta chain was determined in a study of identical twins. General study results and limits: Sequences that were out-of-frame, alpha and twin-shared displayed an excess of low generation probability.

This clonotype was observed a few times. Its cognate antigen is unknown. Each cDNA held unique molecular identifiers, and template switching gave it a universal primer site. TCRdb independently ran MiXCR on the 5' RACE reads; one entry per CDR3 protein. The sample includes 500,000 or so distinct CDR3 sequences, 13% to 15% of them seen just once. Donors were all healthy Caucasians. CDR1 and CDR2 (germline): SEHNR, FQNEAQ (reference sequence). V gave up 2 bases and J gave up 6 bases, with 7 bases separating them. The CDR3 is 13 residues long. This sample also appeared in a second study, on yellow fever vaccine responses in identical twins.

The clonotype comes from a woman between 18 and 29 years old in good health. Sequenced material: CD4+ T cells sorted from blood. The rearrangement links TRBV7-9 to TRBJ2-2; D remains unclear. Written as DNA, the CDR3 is TGTGCCAGCAGCTTACCTGAATCCGGGGAGCTGTTTTTT. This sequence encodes CASSLPESGELFF. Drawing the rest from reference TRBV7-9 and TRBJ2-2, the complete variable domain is DTGVSQNPRHKITKRGQNVTFRCDPISEHNRLYWYRQTLGQGPEFLTYFQNEAQLEKSRLLSDRFSAERPKGSFSTLEIQRTEQGDSAMYLCASSLPESGELFFGEGSRLTVL.